This T cell receptor (beta chain) appears in the sequencing data of a study of cytotoxic CD8 clonotypes in ibrutinib-treated CLL. Clones were read by immunoSEQ multiplex PCR, and TCRdb kept only the in-frame ones, dropping some. The sample lists roughly 200,000 clones; just under 80% were seen once. This clone is a singleton in its sample. Germline CDR1 is SGHRS and CDR2 is YFSETQ. The CDR3 sequence is 15 residues long. The J segment lost 3 bases and the V segment lost 1 base, leaving 6 bases of the junction unmatched. The sequences come from PBMCs, collected after 12 months of ibrutinib treatment. The clonotype originates from a human donor with chronic lymphocytic leukemia. The genes are TRBV5-1 and TRBJ1-1, with 7 positions matching TRBD1. DNA for the CDR3: TGCGCCAGCAGCTTGTCCCCCAGGGGGGACACTGAAGCTTTCTTT. Translation: CASSLSPRGDTEAFF.